The 16 T cell receptor delta chains presented below share a single source sample, sequenced in a study of Vγ9Vδ2 T cells in congenital toxoplasmosis. cDNA was made by template-switch reverse transcription with TRGC- and TRDC-specific primers in one tube. The TRGC primer was designed to bind both TRGC1 and TRGC2 constant genes. TCRdb re-identified clones in the reads via CATT. This table holds about 600 delta-chain clones, around 27% found once. Sequencing was carried out using gamma-delta T cells from blood. These receptor sequences come from a child under 10 years old born to a mother with Toxoplasma gondii infection during pregnancy, either congenitally infected or uninfected (not recorded which).

This clone was recorded a few times. Since a far larger clone is one base different, this is likely a read error. The V and J genes are TRDV1 and TRDJ1; TRDD3 matches 9 bases. Per germline, CDR1 TSWWSYY and CDR2 QGS. The CDR3 is made up of 23 amino acids. The CDR3 coding sequence is TGTGCTCGTGGGGGCTTTCTAACTACTCGGGTGGGGGATAAGATATGGGGCACCGATAAACTCATCTTT. It encodes CARGGFLTTRVGDKIWGTDKLIF.

This clone is hyperexpanded. J is TRDJ1 and V is TRDV1; weak D call: TRDD3 (6 bases). V lost 4 bases, J lost 0 bases, and 21 bases lay in between. CDR1 is TSWWSYY and CDR2 is QGS in the germline V gene. CDR3 size: 18 residues. This CDR3 is CALGAPLIRVPYTDKLIF. Here the CDR3 DNA reads TGTGCTCTTGGGGCCCCCTTGATACGCGTCCCGTACACCGATAAACTCATCTTT.

This clone was counted a few times. This probably arose from a read error, given a far larger clone one base away. The J segment was not called; the V segment is TRDV3; the D call in the table, TRDD3, was not verified against the DNA. Per the germline V gene, CDR1 is TVYSNPD and CDR2 is GDNSRS (reference sequence). This CDR3 has 17 amino acids. CDR3 nucleotides: TGTGCCTTTAAGGGGGGGTACTGGGGGATACGTTCCGATAAACGCATCTTT. Its translation: CAFKGGYWGIRSDKRIF.

With regard to this clone: This DNA's translation and the protein TCRdb lists, from a much larger clone, do not match at residue 9, likely due to a read error; the protein shown is translated from the DNA. This chain connects TRDV3 to TRDJ1; TRDD3 might be the D (5 bases). Since TCRdb gives no J gene, matching the DNA to germline was used here to assign it. From germline, CDR1 is TVYSNPD and CDR2 GDNSRS (reference sequence). The CDR3 loop spans 17 amino acids. Trimming took 1 base from V and 3 from J, leaving 24 bases between them. The CDR3 spells CAFKRAYGDSRPDKLIF. The CDR3 DNA follows: TGTGCCTTTAAAAGGGCCTATGGGGACTCACGGCCCGATAAACTCATCTTT.

This clone counts as large. V usage is TRDV1 and J usage is TRDJ1; 10 bases line up with TRDD3. The length of the CDR3 is 26 residues. The V and J ends lost 2 bases and 0 bases, in that order; junction bases with no gene match: 33. Germline V gene data show CDR1 as TSWWSYY and CDR2 as QGS. The CDR3 reads CALGESLLRLPNWGMAPRRDTDKLIF. CDR3 DNA: TGTGCTCTTGGGGAATCGCTCCTACGCCTTCCTAACTGGGGGATGGCTCCGCGGCGGGACACCGATAAACTCATCTTT.

This clone was recorded a few times. A far larger clone is one nucleotide away, so this likely arose from a read error. This sequence joins TRDV2 and TRDJ1; weak D call: TRDD2 (5 bases). Trimming took off 5 bases at V and 3 bases at J, with 15 bases between the two ends. CDR1 GEAIGNYY and CDR2 EKD come from the germline V gene. CDR3 size: 14 residues. CDR3 sequence (DNA): TGTGCCTGTGCCCTTCTCTCGGCGGCCGATAAACTCATCTTT. Translated, it gives CACALLSAADKLIF.

By share, this clone ranks as large. The V and J genes are TRDV2 and TRDJ1; a weak D match, TRDD3 (7 bases). V lost 3 bases and J lost 0, with 19 bases in between. CDR1 is GEAIGNYY and CDR2 is EKD in the germline V gene. This CDR3 has 17 amino acids. The CDR3 bases are TGTGCCTGTGACCAACTTCCTGGGGGTCCGGACACCGATAAACTCATCTTT. This translates into CACDQLPGGPDTDKLIF.

Comment on this clone: A far larger clone is one nucleotide away, so this likely arose from a read error. This chain connects TRDV1 to TRDJ1; D possibly uses TRDD2 or TRDD3 (7 bases each). The ends were cut back, 3 bases at V and 11 bases at J, with 34 bases in the middle. The germline gives CDR1 TSWWSYY, CDR2 QGS. The CDR3 sequence is 19 residues long. CDR3 region: CALGDPLPRGSWWIRLLIF. DNA for the CDR3: TGTGCTCTTGGGGACCCGCTTCCTAGAGGAAGCTGGTGGATACGATTGCTCATCTTT.

Turning to this clone: A far larger clone is off by one base, so a read error is likely. This chain uses TRDV2 with TRDJ1; a weak D match, TRDD3 (6 bases). Here the J gene was assigned by germline matching of the DNA, as TCRdb has none. Germline CDR1 reads GEAIGNYY; CDR2 reads EKD. V shed 0 bases and J shed 1 base, with 23 bases lying between them. This CDR3 region has 19 residues. The CDR3 DNA is TGTGCCTGTGACACCGTGACTCATACTGTAGGGGATGGCACCGATAAACTCATCTTT. It translates to CACDTVTHTVGDGTDKLIF.

Comments on this clone: The protein in TCRdb stems from a much larger clone and differs at residue 12 from this DNA's translation, likely a read error; here the protein is translated from the DNA. The V gene is listed as TRDV2; no J gene was called; TRDD3 reflects the table's D call only, with no check against the DNA. Germline CDR1 is GEAIGNYY and CDR2 is EKD. This CDR3 has 14 residues. CDR3 in amino acids: CACDKVGEKDKPIF. DNA of the CDR3: TGTGCCTGTGACAAGGTGGGGGAAAAGGATAAACCCATCTTT.

Remarks on this clone: For this DNA, TCRdb reports the protein of a much larger clone, which diverges at residue 12, most likely from a read error; the protein presented here is translated directly from the DNA. The rearrangement uses TRDV2 and TRDJ1, with unresolved D. The J gene is absent in TCRdb and was assigned here via DNA matching to germline. The CDR3 has 19 residues. Germline CDR1 and CDR2: GEAIGNYY and EKD. Trimming took off 0 bases at V and 1 base at J, with 23 bases between the two ends. This CDR3 is CACDTVTHTLGNGTDKLIF. As DNA, the CDR3 is TGTGCCTGTGACACCGTGACTCATACTTTAGGGAATGGCACCGATAAACTCATCTTT.

Comment on this clone: A far more abundant clone sits one base away, making this likely a read error. The rearrangement uses TRDV1 and TRDJ1, with D tentatively TRDD2 or TRDD3 (8 bases each). V lost 0 bases and J lost 4, with 30 bases in between. The CDR3 totals 21 residues. Germline V gives CDR1 TSWWSYY, CDR2 QGS. For the CDR3, the DNA is TGTGCTCTTGGGGAACTACCCTTCCTATCGACTCGTACTGGGGGGTGCGATAAACTCATCTTT. Its translation: CALGELPFLSTRTGGCDKLIF.

Remarks on this clone: It differs at one base from a far larger clone, so likely a read error. This chain uses TRDV1 with TRDJ1; 8 nucleotides line up with TRDD3. V dropped 3 bases and J dropped 0; count of bases not matched to a gene: 24. From germline, CDR1 is TSWWSYY and CDR2 QGS. The CDR3 runs 22 residues. Here the CDR3 DNA reads TGTGCTCTTGGGGAGGGCCGAATTGAGTACTGGGGGCTACCCTCTTACACCGATAAACTCATCTTT. As protein: CALGEGRIEYWGLPSYTDKLIF.

Remarks on this clone: This likely reflects a read error, since a far larger clone is one base away. The chain couples TRDV3 to TRDJ1; D might be TRDD2 (5 bases). The length of the CDR3 is 15 residues. Germline CDR1 and CDR2: TVYSNPD and GDNSRS (reference sequence). CDR3 in DNA: TGTGCCTTTCGCCCTATCCCTACTTACACCGATATACTCATCTTT. Protein product: CAFRPIPTYTDILIF.

This clone was observed a handful of times. A far larger clone differs by one base, so this is likely a read error. The chain carries TRDV1 and TRDJ1; TRDD3 aligns across 13 bases. Looked up from germline, CDR1 is TSWWSYY and CDR2 is QGS. This CDR3 is 21 amino acids long. The CDR3 sequence: CALGENRPDLTGGYGTDKRIF. The CDR3 nucleotides read TGTGCTCTTGGGGAAAATCGGCCCGACCTTACTGGGGGATACGGTACCGATAAACGCATCTTT.

As concerns this clone: A far larger clone is just one base off, so this is likely a read error. This chain connects TRAV38-2/DV8 to TRDJ1, with 7 bases that match TRDD3. This CDR3 contains 15 residues. Looked up from germline, CDR1 is TSESDYY and CDR2 is QEAYKQQN. In nucleotides, the CDR3 is TGTGCTTATAGGAGCGCGGGATACTCCACCGGTAAACTCATCTTT. Protein: CAYRSAGYSTGKLIF.